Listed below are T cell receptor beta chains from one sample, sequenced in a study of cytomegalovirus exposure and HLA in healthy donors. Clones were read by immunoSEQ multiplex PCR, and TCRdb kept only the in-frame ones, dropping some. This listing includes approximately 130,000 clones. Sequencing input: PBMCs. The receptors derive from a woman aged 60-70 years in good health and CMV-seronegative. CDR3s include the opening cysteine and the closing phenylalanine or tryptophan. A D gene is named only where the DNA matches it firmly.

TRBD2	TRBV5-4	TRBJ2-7	TGTGCCAGCAGCTTTCTACTAGCGGGGGTTTACGAGCAGTACTTC	CASSFLLAGVYEQYF
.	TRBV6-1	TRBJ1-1	TGTGCCAGCAGTGAATGGGGACATTCGAACACTGAAGCTTTCTTT	CASSEWGHSNTEAFF
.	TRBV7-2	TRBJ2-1	TGTGCCAGCAGCGCGGGACTCTACAATGAGCAGTTCTTC	CASSAGLYNEQFF
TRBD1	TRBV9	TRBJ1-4	TGTGCCAGCAGCATGGACAGGGGAGGCGAAAAACTGTTTTTT	CASSMDRGGEKLFF
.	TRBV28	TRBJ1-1	TGTGCCAGCAGTTTTGCCGGGAACACTGAAGCTTTCTTT	CASSFAGNTEAFF
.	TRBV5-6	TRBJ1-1	TGTGCCAGCAGCTCCGGGGGAGGGACGTATAACACTGAAGCTTTCTTT	CASSSGGGTYNTEAFF
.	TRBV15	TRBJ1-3	TGTGCCACCAGCAGTCCGAGCCGAACTGGAAACACCATATATTTT	CATSSPSRTGNTIYF
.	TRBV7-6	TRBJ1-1	TGTGCCAGCAGCCCCCTACCGGACAGAAGGAGGACTGAAGCTTTCTTT	CASSPLPDRRRTEAFF
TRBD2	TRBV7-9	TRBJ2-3	TGTGCCAGCAGCTTAGGGGAGGGGACAGATACGCAGTATTTT	CASSLGEGTDTQYF
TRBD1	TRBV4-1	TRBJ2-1	TGCGCCAGCAGCCAGCGACAGGGGGCCTACAATGAGCAGTTCTTC	CASSQRQGAYNEQFF
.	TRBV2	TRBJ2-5	TGTGCCAGTGCCAGGGCCATCGGGGAGACCCAGTACTTC	CASARAIGETQYF
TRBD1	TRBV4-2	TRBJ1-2	TGTGCCAGCAGCCAAACCTACAGGGGGCGGTACTATGGCTACACCTTC	CASSQTYRGRYYGYTF
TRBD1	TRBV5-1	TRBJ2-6	TGCGCCAGCAGCCGGAGGACAGGGCTCCTTTCTGGGGCCAACGTCCTGACTTTC	CASSRRTGLLSGANVLTF
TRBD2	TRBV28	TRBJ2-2	TGTGCCAGCTCCCCGGGAGGGTACACCGGGGAGCTGTTTTTT	CASSPGGYTGELFF
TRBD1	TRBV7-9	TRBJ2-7	TGTGCCAGCAGGGGGCTCGGGCAGGGGGAGTACGAGCAGTACTTC	CASRGLGQGEYEQYF
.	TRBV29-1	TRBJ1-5	TGCAGCGTTGGGGAGGGACAGCCCCAGCATTTT	CSVGEGQPQHF
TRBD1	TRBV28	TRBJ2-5	TGTGCCAGCAGGCCCAGGACAGGGGGCGGGGAGACCCAGTACTTC	CASRPRTGGGETQYF
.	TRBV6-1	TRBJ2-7	TGTGCCAGCAGTGCTCCGGGACTGCCGACCTACGAGCAGTACTTC	CASSAPGLPTYEQYF
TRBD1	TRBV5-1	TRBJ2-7	TGCGCCAGCAGCTGGGGACAGGGCGGGCCCTACGAGCAGTACTTC	CASSWGQGGPYEQYF
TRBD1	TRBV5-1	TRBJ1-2	TGCGCCAGCAGCTTGGCCCCAGGGACAGGGAGTGGCTACACCTTC	CASSLAPGTGSGYTF
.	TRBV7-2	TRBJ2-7	TGTGCCAGCAGCCGACCCGATGGTACAGGGATTTGGAGGCAGTACTTC	CASSRPDGTGIWRQYF
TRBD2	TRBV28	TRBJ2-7	TGTGCCAGCAGTCCCCCCGGGACTAGCGGGGGATACGAGCAGTACTTC	CASSPPGTSGGYEQYF
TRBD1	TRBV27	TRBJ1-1	TGTGCCAGCAGTTTCCGGACAGGGGGCGCGAACACTGAAGCTTTCTTT	CASSFRTGGANTEAFF
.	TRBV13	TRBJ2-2	TGTGCCAGCAGCGAAGAGGGGGACACCGGGGAGCTGTTTTTT	CASSEEGDTGELFF
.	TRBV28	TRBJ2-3	TGTGCCAGCAGTTCCCCTCCAGATACGCAGTATTTT	CASSSPPDTQYF
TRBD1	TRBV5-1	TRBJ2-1	TGCGCCAGCAGCTTACCGGGACAGGGATACAATGAGCAGTTCTTC	CASSLPGQGYNEQFF
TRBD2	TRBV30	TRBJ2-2	TGTGCCTGGGAGGATATAGCGGGAGGTAACACCGGGGAGCTGTTTTTT	CAWEDIAGGNTGELFF
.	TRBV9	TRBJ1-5	TGTGCCAGCAGCGCTAGTTGGGGAGATCAGCCCCAGCATTTT	CASSASWGDQPQHF
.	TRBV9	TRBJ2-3	TGTGCCAGCAGTCGGGGGGATACGCAGTATTTT	CASSRGDTQYF
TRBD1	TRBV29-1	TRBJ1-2	TGCAGCGTCGCCGTGGGACAGAGCCTAGGCTGCACCTTC	CSVAVGQSLGCTF
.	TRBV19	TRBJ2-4	TGTGCCAGTAGTGACCAGGGGGGCCAACTTTCGGCCAAAAACATTCAGTACTTC	CASSDQGGQLSAKNIQYF
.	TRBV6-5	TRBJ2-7	TGTGCCAGCACCCCCCGAGGGTTGGGATACGAGCAGTACTTC	CASTPRGLGYEQYF
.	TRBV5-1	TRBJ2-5	TGCGCCAGCTCTTCGACAGAAGAGACCCAGTACTTC	CASSSTEETQYF
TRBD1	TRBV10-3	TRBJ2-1	TGTGCCACCGGGAAGGGTGGACAGGGGGGCAATGAGCAGTTCTTC	CATGKGGQGGNEQFF
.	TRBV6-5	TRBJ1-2	TGTGCCAGCAGTTACCTCAGGGGTAACTATGGCTACACCTTC	CASSYLRGNYGYTF
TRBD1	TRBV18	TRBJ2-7	TGTGCCAGCTCTTCGACAGGGGCCTACGAGCAGTACTTC	CASSSTGAYEQYF
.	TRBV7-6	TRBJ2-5	TGTGCCAGCAGCTTAGGTCGGGAGACCCAGTACTTC	CASSLGRETQYF
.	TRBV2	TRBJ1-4	TGTGCCAGCAGTTTCCGGGACATCCTTGCAACTAATGAAAAACTGTTTTTT	CASSFRDILATNEKLFF
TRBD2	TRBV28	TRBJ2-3	TGTGCCATCGGGACTAGCGGGGGCCTTAGCACAGATACGCAGTATTTT	CAIGTSGGLSTDTQYF
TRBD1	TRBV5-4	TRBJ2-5	TGTGCCAGCAGCAAGGGGACAGGGAGGTCCCAAGAGACCCAGTACTTC	CASSKGTGRSQETQYF
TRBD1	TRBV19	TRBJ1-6	TGTGCCACCTCGACAGGGGGAAGCTCCTATAATTCACCCCTCCACTTT	CATSTGGSSYNSPLHF
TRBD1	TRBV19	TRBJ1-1	TGTGCCAGCCGGGACAGGGGGACCTTTTTTACTGAAGCTTTCTTT	CASRDRGTFFTEAFF
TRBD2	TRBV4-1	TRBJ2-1	TGCGCCAGCAGCCAGGCCGGACTAGCGGGCTCCTACAATGAGCAGTTCTTC	CASSQAGLAGSYNEQFF
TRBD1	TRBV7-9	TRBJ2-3	TGTGCCAGCAGCGATCGGACAGGTTCAGATACGCAGTATTTT	CASSDRTGSDTQYF
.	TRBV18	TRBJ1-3	TGTGCCAGCTCACCAAGAGTAGCGTCGGACTCTGGAAACACCATATATTTT	CASSPRVASDSGNTIYF
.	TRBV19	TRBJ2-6	TGTGCCAGTAGTATAGGTGGCGGTGGGGCCAACGTCCTGACTTTC	CASSIGGGGANVLTF
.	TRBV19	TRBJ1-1	TGTGCCAGTAGTATAGAGGGTTGGTCCGCAGGTCAAGCTTTCTTT	CASSIEGWSAGQAFF
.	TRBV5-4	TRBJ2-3	TGTGCCAGCAGCTTACAGGGTGGGGATACGCAGTATTTT	CASSLQGGDTQYF
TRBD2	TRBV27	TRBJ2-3	TGTGCCAGCAGTCCAGGGACTAGCGGAGCCAGGAATACGCAGTATTTT	CASSPGTSGARNTQYF
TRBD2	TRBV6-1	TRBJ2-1	TGTGCCAGCAGTACGGGGGGAAGCTCCTACAATGAGCAGTTCTTC	CASSTGGSSYNEQFF
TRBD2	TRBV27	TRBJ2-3	TGTGCCAGCAGTTCCTTAGCGGGGGGGCGATTATTCTACACAGATACGCAGTATTTT	CASSSLAGGRLFYTDTQYF
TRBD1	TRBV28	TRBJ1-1	TGTGCCAGCAGTTTAGGGACAGGGTGGATCACTGAAGCTTTCTTT	CASSLGTGWITEAFF
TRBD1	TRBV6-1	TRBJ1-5	TGTGCCAGCAGTTTGGGACAGAGTAGCAATCAGCCCCAGCATTTT	CASSLGQSSNQPQHF
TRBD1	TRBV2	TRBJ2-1	TGTGCCAGCAGTCAGGGGGCGTTTGAGCAGTTCTTC	CASSQGAFEQFF
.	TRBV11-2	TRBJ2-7	TGTGCCAGCAGCACGCGGACCGGGACACAGTTACGCGAGCAGTACTTC	CASSTRTGTQLREQYF
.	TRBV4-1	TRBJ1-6	TGCGCCAGCAGCCAAGCAGGGGCGCTAAGCTCCTATAATTCACCCCTCCACTTT	CASSQAGALSSYNSPLHF
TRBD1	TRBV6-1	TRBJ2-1	TGTGCCAGCACTAGGGACAGGGGGGCCGGTGAGCAGTTCTTC	CASTRDRGAGEQFF
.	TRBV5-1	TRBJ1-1	TGCGCCAGCAGCCAATTCCAGGAAAACACTGAAGCTTTCTTT	CASSQFQENTEAFF
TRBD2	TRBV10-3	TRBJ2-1	TGTGCCATCAGTGGGTTCCCGGGGGGGGGAGATGAGCAGTTCTTC	CAISGFPGGGDEQFF